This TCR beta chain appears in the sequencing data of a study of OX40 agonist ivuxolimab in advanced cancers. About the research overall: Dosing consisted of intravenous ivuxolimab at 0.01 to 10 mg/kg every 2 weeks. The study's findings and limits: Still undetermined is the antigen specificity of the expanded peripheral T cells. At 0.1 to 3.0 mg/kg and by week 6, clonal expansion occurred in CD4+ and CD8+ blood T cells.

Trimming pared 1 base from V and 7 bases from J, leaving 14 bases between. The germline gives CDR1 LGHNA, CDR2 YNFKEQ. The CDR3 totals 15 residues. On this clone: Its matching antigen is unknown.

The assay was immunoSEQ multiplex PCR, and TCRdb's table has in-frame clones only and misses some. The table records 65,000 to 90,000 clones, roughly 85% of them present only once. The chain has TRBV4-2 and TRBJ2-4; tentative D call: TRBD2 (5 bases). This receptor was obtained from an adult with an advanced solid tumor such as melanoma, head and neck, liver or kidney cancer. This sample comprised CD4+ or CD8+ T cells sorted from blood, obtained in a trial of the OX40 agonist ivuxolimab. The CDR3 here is CASSQAGNDVNIQYF. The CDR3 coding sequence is TGTGCCAGCAGCCAAGCGGGGAACGATGTGAACATTCAGTACTTC.